The 15 T cell receptor beta chains given below trace back to one sample, sequenced in a study of T cells in Graves' hyperthyroidism and ophthalmopathy. The TCR beta CDR3 regions underwent amplification using RNA transcripts as the source. The HTBI primer set served for first-round RT-PCR of the TCR CDR3. MiXCR was run by TCRdb on the multiplex PCR reads, yielding one entry per CDR3 protein. The sample has a few hundred thousand distinct CDR3 sequences, around 46% seen once; the top ten hold about 7.8%. The sample consisted of peripheral blood or thyroid tissue (not recorded which). The receptors come from a woman aged 18-29 years with Graves' hyperthyroidism.

The genes are TRBV29-1 and TRBJ1-1, with D perhaps matching TRBD1 (6 bases). The germline V gene has CDR1 SQVTM and CDR2 ANQGSEA. The V gene lost 5 bases and the J gene lost 5 bases, with 12 bases spanning the gap. The CDR3 has 12 residues. CDR3 DNA: TGCAGCGTTAGAACAGGGCCGACTGAAGCTTTCTTT. Protein product: CSVRTGPTEAFF.

This clonotype occurred many times. The chain recombines TRBV28 with TRBJ1-2; no reliable D call. V lost 2 bases to trimming and J lost 8 bases, with 9 bases between them. Germline assignment: CDR1 MDHEN and CDR2 SYDVKM. The CDR3 extends over 12 amino acids. The CDR3 here is CASSLIGSGYTF. The DNA for the CDR3 is TGTGCCAGCAGTTTAATAGGGAGCGGCTACACCTTC.

J is TRBJ1-1 and V is TRBV9, with a possible D match to TRBD1 (6 bases). From germline, CDR1 is SGDLS and CDR2 YYNGEE. The CDR3 is made up of 14 amino acids. Between the trimmed V and J ends, which lost 5 bases and 2 bases, there was a span of 13 bases. DNA of the CDR3: TGTGCCAGCAGACGAACAGGGTTCAACACTGAAGCTTTCTTT. Its protein product is CASRRTGFNTEAFF.

Turning to this clonotype: This could be a read error, since a much larger clone is one nucleotide away. The V call is TRBV24-1, the J call TRBJ1-5; D not resolved. The length of the CDR3 is 14 residues. Germline V gene sequence: CDR1 KGHDR, CDR2 SFDVKD. V lost 4 bases and J lost 0, with 6 bases in between. The CDR3 bases are TGTGCCACCAGTGAACATTTTAGCAATCAGCCCCAGCATTTT. Translated, it gives CATSEHFSNQPQHF.

Comments on this clonotype: Because it lacks the conserved phenylalanine or tryptophan at the end, this CDR3 is likely a read error. The limits of the CDR3 on the DNA are not certain, so only TCRdb's listed CDR3 is given. This rearrangement joins TRBV7-3 to TRBJ2-2; the table's D call, TRBD1, was not checked against the DNA. Germline-derived CDR1 and CDR2 are SGHTA and FQGTGA. The CDR3 contains 10 residues when both ends are counted. The CDR3 reads CASSLTGQVG.

The chain couples TRBV29-1 to TRBJ2-5; possible D gene TRBD1, 6 bases. Deletions cut 3 bases from V and 5 bases from J, with 10 bases between. CDR1 and CDR2 (germline): SQVTM, ANQGSEA. The CDR3 runs 12 residues. DNA of the CDR3: TGCAGCGTTGAGGGGGCGCGGGAGACCCAGTACTTC. It translates to CSVEGARETQYF.

With regard to this clonotype: The junction differs from germline at one of its ends, possibly a read error. The chain combines TRBV12-3 or TRBV12-4 with TRBJ1-2; 7 bases agree with TRBD1. The CDR3 runs 13 residues. CDR3 residues: CASGRRGGYGCTF. The DNA for the CDR3 is TGTGCCAGCGGGAGGAGAGGGGGCTATGGCTGCACCTTC.

The chain employs TRBV12-5 and TRBJ2-7; possibly TRBD1 or TRBD2 for D (5 bases each). The CDR3 length is 16 residues. Germline CDR1 is LGHNT and CDR2 is FRNRAP. V shed 1 base and J shed 0 bases, with 13 bases lying between them. For the CDR3, the DNA is TGTGCTAGTGGTTTGGGGGCCGGGGCAGGCTCCTACGAGCAGTACTTC. Translating it yields CASGLGAGAGSYEQYF.

This clonotype was counted at least ten times. The rearrangement links TRBV7-9 to TRBJ2-5; no definite D call. V was trimmed by 1 base and J by 4 bases, leaving 10 bases between them. Germline V lookup: CDR1 SEHNR, CDR2 FQNEAQ (reference sequence). CDR3 length: 14 residues. The chain's CDR3 is CASSLEGSGETQYF. The CDR3 nucleotides read TGTGCCAGCAGCTTAGAGGGTTCCGGAGAGACCCAGTACTTC. The complete variable domain, with remaining parts taken from reference TRBV7-9 and TRBJ2-5, reads DTGVSQNPRHKITKRGQNVTFRCDPISEHNRLYWYRQTLGQGPEFLTYFQNEAQLEKSRLLSDRFSAERPKGSFSTLEIQRTEQGDSAMYLCASSLEGSGETQYFGPGTRLLVL.

Notes on this clonotype: With a much larger clone just one base away, this may be a read error. The gene calls are TRBV7-2 and TRBJ1-3; maybe TRBD1 (6 bases). The germline CDR1 and CDR2 sequences are SGHTA and FQGNSA. This CDR3 has 14 residues. Here the CDR3 reads CASSFQGQGNAIYF. CDR3 in DNA: TGTGCCAGCAGCTTTCAGGGGCAGGGAAACGCCATATATTTT.

This clonotype was counted ten times or more. This chain uses TRBV6-5 with TRBJ2-7; 9 nucleotides match TRBD1. V was clipped by 7 bases and J by 5 bases; unmatched bases: 12. Per the germline V gene, CDR1 is MNHEY and CDR2 is SVGAGI. The CDR3 extends over 15 amino acids. The CDR3 DNA sequence: TGTGCCAGCATGGGGACCGGGACAGGGAACCACGAGCAGTACTTC. This codes for CASMGTGTGNHEQYF.

The sample holds many counts of this clonotype. J is TRBJ2-7 and V is TRBV20-1, with 11 bases identical to TRBD2. The CDR3 runs 15 residues. CDR1 and CDR2 from the germline V gene are DFQATT and SNEGSKA (reference sequence). The trim removed 5 bases at V and 5 bases at J, leaving 11 bases unmatched. This CDR3 reads CSAGAGTSGINEQYF. The CDR3 nucleotides are TGCAGTGCTGGGGCCGGGACTAGCGGAATCAACGAGCAGTACTTC.

To note about this clonotype: A clone one base away is much larger, so this may be a read error. V is TRBV5-4 and J is TRBJ2-7, with a weak D call TRBD2 (5 bases). Looked up from germline, CDR1 is SGHNT and CDR2 is YYREEE (reference sequence). The CDR3 is 15 amino acids. The V end was cut by 4 bases, the J end by 3 bases, with 17 bases between. The CDR3 protein is CASSPPGSRLYEQYF. The CDR3 DNA reads as TGTGCCAGCAGCCCGCCGGGGTCTCGGCTCTACGAGCAGTACTTC. Complete variable domain (other parts from reference TRBV5-4 and TRBJ2-7): ETGVTQSPTHLIKTRGQQVTLRCSSQSGHNTVSWYQQALGQGPQFIFQYYREEENGRGNFPPRFSGLQFPNYSSELNVNALELDDSALYLCASSPPGSRLYEQYFGPGTRLTVT.

The V call is TRBV5-5, the J call TRBJ2-5; the match to TRBD2 covers 9 bases. The CDR3 consists of 17 residues. V was clipped by 0 bases and J by 2 bases; unmatched bases: 8. Per germline, CDR1 SGHKS and CDR2 YYEKEE (reference sequence). The CDR3 is CASSLGSWLAGQETQYF. CDR3 in DNA: TGTGCCAGCAGCTTGGGCTCCTGGCTAGCGGGGCAAGAGACCCAGTACTTC.

The chain has TRBV10-3 and TRBJ1-4; D ambiguous. Germline V gene data show CDR1 as ENHRY and CDR2 as SYGVKD. The CDR3 is made up of 13 amino acids. Trimming took 6 bases from V and 4 from J, leaving 9 bases between them. The CDR3 coding sequence is TGTGCCATCAGGCGGGCCATTAATGAAAAACTGTTTTTT. The encoded protein is CAIRRAINEKLFF.